These 29 T cell receptor beta chains came from one sample sequenced in a study of blood T cell repertoires in COVID-19. Repertoires were generated with immunoSEQ multiplex PCR, while TCRdb's copy carries only in-frame clones and drops some. The sample shows 200,000 to 250,000 clones, around 80% of them seen only once. The sequencing input was peripheral blood. These receptor sequences come from a woman aged 70-85 years with acute or convalescent COVID-19.

This clone has just a few counts. The chain employs TRBV7-6 and TRBJ2-7, with 12 positions matching TRBD2. After removal of 5 bases from V and 2 bases from J, the junction contained 16 bases not matched to a gene. This CDR3 is 19 amino acids long. CDR1 and CDR2 from the germline V gene are SGHVS and FNYEAQ. The CDR3 DNA reads TGTGCCAGCAGCCAAGGTCTGGGGCTAGCGGGGGGGATACCCTACGAGCAGTACTTC. Translating gives CASSQGLGLAGGIPYEQYF. The full variable domain, its missing parts supplied by reference TRBV7-6 and TRBJ2-7, is GAGVSQSPRYKVTKRGQDVALRCDPISGHVSLYWYRQALGQGPEFLTYFNYEAQQDKSGLPNDRFSAERPEGSISTLTIQRTEQRDSAMYRCASSQGLGLAGGIPYEQYFGPGTRLTVT.

Comments on this clone: In the same sample, other DNA sequences code for this CDR3. CDR3 protein: CASSPSAGNYGYTF. CDR3 DNA: TGTGCCAGCTCACCCTCAGCAGGGAACTATGGCTACACCTTC. V usage is TRBV18 and J usage is TRBJ1-2; TRBD1 is a possible D gene (5 bases). The V gene's germline CDR1 is KGHSH and CDR2 LQKENI. V lost 3 bases, J lost 2 bases, and 10 bases lay in between. This CDR3 has 14 amino acids.

V is TRBV9 and J is TRBJ2-5; the match to TRBD2 covers 12 bases. This CDR3 has 16 amino acids. The junction had 8 bases not matched to a gene; V was cut back by 0 bases and J by 8 bases. CDR1 is SGDLS, CDR2 YYNGEE, per germline. CDR3 coding DNA: TGTGCCAGCAGCGTAGGACTAGCGGGGGCCCCTTCAACCCAGTACTTC. Residues: CASSVGLAGAPSTQYF.

This chain links TRBV6-2 or TRBV6-3 with TRBJ2-7, with a possible D match to TRBD1 (6 bases). CDR3 size: 13 residues. Germline loops: CDR1 MNHEY, CDR2 SVGEGT. The V and J ends lost 7 bases and 2 bases respectively, with 12 bases between them. The CDR3: CASTPTGTYEQYF. The CDR3, as DNA: TGTGCCAGCACCCCGACAGGAACCTACGAGCAGTACTTC.

J is TRBJ1-6 and V is TRBV24-1; TRBD1 agrees at 10 bases. This CDR3 comprises 14 residues. CDR1 KGHDR and CDR2 SFDVKD come from the germline V gene. Trimming cost V 4 bases and J 10 bases; bases outside gene matches: 3. In DNA, the CDR3 is TGTGCCACCAGTGAAGGGACAGGGGTCTCACCCCTCCACTTT. Its protein product is CATSEGTGVSPLHF.

This chain uses TRBV2 with TRBJ2-5; D remains ambiguous. Germline CDR1 SNHLY, CDR2 FYNNEI. With 0 bases removed from V and 7 bases from J, the gap between germline ends came to 6 bases. CDR3 size: 12 residues. CDR3 loop: CASSEAAGTQYF. CDR3 nucleotide sequence: TGTGCCAGCAGTGAAGCAGCAGGGACCCAGTACTTC.

The chain joins TRBV10-3 to TRBJ1-1; D gene unclear. Germline V gives CDR1 ENHRY, CDR2 SYGVKD. This CDR3 has 14 amino acids. Trimming took 7 bases from V and 1 from J, leaving 13 bases between them. The CDR3 protein is CAIKYAPENTEAFF. The CDR3 DNA reads TGTGCCATCAAGTACGCTCCAGAGAACACTGAAGCTTTCTTT.

The V gene is TRBV6-5, the J gene TRBJ2-5; D ambiguous. Germline assignment: CDR1 MNHEY and CDR2 SVGAGI. V was clipped by 0 bases and J by 1 base, with 9 bases between them. The CDR3 has 15 residues. The CDR3 loop reads CASSYSGAFQETQYF. In DNA, the CDR3 is TGTGCCAGCAGTTACTCGGGCGCCTTCCAAGAGACCCAGTACTTC.

This clone appeared a single time. The chain has TRBV19 and TRBJ2-7, with D maybe TRBD1 (6 bases). The germline CDR1 and CDR2 sequences are LNHDA and SQIVND (reference sequence). The CDR3 consists of 13 residues. V dropped 6 bases and J dropped 0 bases, with 9 bases sitting between them. The CDR3 sequence: CASRVQGSYEQYF. CDR3 coding DNA: TGTGCCAGTAGGGTACAGGGCTCCTACGAGCAGTACTTC.

This chain's CDR3 is CASSVGQGREKLFF. The CDR3 DNA is TGTGCCAGCAGCGTAGGACAGGGGAGAGAAAAACTGTTTTTT. This rearrangement joins TRBV9 to TRBJ1-4; 8 positions match TRBD1. V lost 0 bases to trimming and J lost 8 bases; unmatched junction nucleotides: 3. Germline-derived CDR1 and CDR2 are SGDLS and YYNGEE. This CDR3 spans 14 amino acids.

The CDR3 region is CASSQDPNEWGGPSTDTQYF. DNA for the CDR3: TGTGCCAGCAGCCAAGATCCTAACGAATGGGGGGGCCCCAGCACAGATACGCAGTATTTT. The rearrangement links TRBV3-1 (or the pseudogene TRBV3-2) to TRBJ2-3; TRBD2 is a possible D gene (7 bases). Looked up from germline, CDR1 is LGHDT and CDR2 is YNNKEL (reference sequence). V gave up 0 bases and J gave up 0 bases, with 22 bases separating them. This CDR3 has 20 amino acids.

The chain uses TRBV2 and TRBJ1-2; tentatively, D is TRBD1 (5 bases). This CDR3 has 13 residues. Germline assignment: CDR1 SNHLY and CDR2 FYNNEI. Deletions cut 2 bases from V and 4 bases from J, with 8 bases between. The CDR3 here is CASSEQGGYGYTF. The DNA of the CDR3 is TGTGCCAGCAGTGAACAGGGAGGCTATGGCTACACCTTC.

Concerning this clone: This specimen includes other DNA sequences encoding the same CDR3. The chain employs TRBV3-1 (or the pseudogene TRBV3-2) and TRBJ2-1; the match to TRBD2 covers 11 bases. The CDR3 runs 14 residues. V trimming: 1 base; J trimming: 7 bases; junction bases outside the gene matches: 0. CDR1 and CDR2 from the germline V gene are LGHDT and YNNKEL (reference sequence). In nucleotides, the CDR3 is TGTGCCAGCAGCCAAGGGACTAGCGGGAATGAGCAGTTCTTC. It translates to CASSQGTSGNEQFF.

The chain joins TRBV7-9 to TRBJ1-2; possibly TRBD1 for D (5 bases). The CDR3 sequence is 14 residues long. V lost 5 bases to trimming and J lost 8 bases, with 18 bases between them. Germline V gene sequence: CDR1 SEHNR, CDR2 FQNEAQ (reference sequence). The CDR3 spells CASSRETGGGGYTF. CDR3 bases: TGTGCCAGCAGCAGAGAGACCGGGGGAGGCGGCTACACCTTC.

This clone was detected once. The sample carries other DNA sequences with the same CDR3. The chain employs TRBV11-3 and TRBJ2-3; D is perhaps TRBD1 (6 bases). The CDR3 consists of 14 residues. Germline assignment: CDR1 SGHNT and CDR2 YENEEA. The V end lost 8 bases, the J end lost 0 bases, and 12 bases lay between the germline ends. This CDR3 is CASSRGGSTDTQYF. CDR3 nucleotides: TGTGCCAGCTCCAGGGGCGGTAGCACAGATACGCAGTATTTT.

This chain connects TRBV15 to TRBJ1-3; TRBD1 aligns across 8 bases. CDR3 length: 16 residues. J lost 3 bases, V lost 3 bases, and 7 bases had no gene match. Looked up from germline, CDR1 is LNHNV and CDR2 is YYDKDF (reference sequence). CDR3 sequence reads: CATSSSAGTGGNTIYF. In DNA, the CDR3 is TGTGCCACCAGCAGTTCAGCCGGGACAGGTGGAAACACCATATATTTT.

This chain joins TRBV6-5 and TRBJ2-3, with 9 bases aligning to TRBD2. V gave up 9 bases and J gave up 2 bases; unmatched junction bases: 6. The V gene's germline CDR1 is MNHEY and CDR2 SVGAGI. CDR3 size: 14 residues. This CDR3 reads CASSSGGFTDTQYF. CDR3 sequence (DNA): TGTGCCAGTTCGAGCGGGGGGTTCACAGATACGCAGTATTTT.

This chain connects TRBV5-4 to TRBJ2-1; 11 bases align to TRBD1. Trimming removed 3 bases from V and 4 bases from J; junction bases left unmatched: 3. This CDR3 has 15 residues. Germline CDR1 and CDR2: SGHNT and YYREEE (reference sequence). The CDR3 DNA reads as TGTGCCAGCAGCTCCCGGGACAGGGGGTACAATGAGCAGTTCTTC. Translation: CASSSRDRGYNEQFF.

The V call is TRBV5-8, the J call TRBJ2-2, with D perhaps matching TRBD1 (6 bases). The germline V and J ends were trimmed by 1 base and 3 bases, with 13 bases remaining between them. The CDR3 length is 16 residues. Germline assignment: CDR1 SGHTS and CDR2 YDEGEE. The CDR3 sequence: CASSLNTGSYTGELFF. The CDR3 DNA is TGTGCCAGCAGCTTGAATACAGGGAGTTACACCGGGGAGCTGTTTTTT.

V gene TRBV6-5 combines with J gene TRBJ2-7; the match to TRBD2 covers 13 bases. With 11 bases clipped from V and 5 bases from J, the junction kept 9 bases outside the gene matches. Germline CDR1 MNHEY, CDR2 SVGAGI. The CDR3 totals 14 residues. The CDR3 loop is CAVRAGTSGDEQYF. CDR3 coding DNA: TGTGCCGTACGAGCCGGGACTAGCGGGGACGAGCAGTACTTC.

This clone came up a few times. The CDR3 DNA follows: TGTGCCACCACGACGGGGGTTTGGAACACTGAAGCTTTCTTT. Amino acid sequence: CATTTGVWNTEAFF. The chain uses TRBV19 and TRBJ1-1; perhaps TRBD1 as D (5 bases). The V end lost 10 bases, the J end lost 1 base, and 16 bases lay between the germline ends. Per the germline V gene, CDR1 is LNHDA and CDR2 is SQIVND (reference sequence). The CDR3 is made up of 14 amino acids.

This rearrangement joins TRBV2 to TRBJ1-5; a possible D gene is TRBD1 (6 bases). The CDR3 loop spans 13 amino acids. The germline CDR1 and CDR2 sequences are SNHLY and FYNNEI. Trimming took 7 bases from V and 4 from J, leaving 11 bases between them. The CDR3 DNA follows: TGTGCCAGCACCTCGGACAGAAATCAGCCCCAGCATTTT. It encodes CASTSDRNQPQHF.

The rearrangement uses TRBV2 and TRBJ1-2; 7 positions agree with TRBD1. Looked up from germline, CDR1 is SNHLY and CDR2 is FYNNEI. The CDR3 is 11 residues long. V dropped 6 bases and J dropped 6; count of bases not matched to a gene: 1. The CDR3 spells CASSDRDGYTF. The CDR3 nucleotides read TGTGCCAGCAGCGACAGGGATGGCTACACCTTC.

This clone was seen only once. The chain has TRBV24-1 and TRBJ1-1; 8 bases fit TRBD1. The CDR3 consists of 14 residues. Per germline, CDR1 KGHDR and CDR2 SFDVKD. V was pared by 4 bases and J by 6 bases, with 6 bases of the junction left unmatched. The CDR3: CATSETGGRAEAFF. CDR3 coding DNA: TGTGCCACCAGTGAAACAGGGGGGAGGGCTGAAGCTTTCTTT.

This clone occurred a few times. V gene TRBV4-1 combines with J gene TRBJ1-2; D might be TRBD1 (5 bases). Between the trimmed V and J ends, which lost 5 bases and 4 bases, there was a span of 17 bases. This CDR3 region has 15 residues. Germline loops: CDR1 MGHRA, CDR2 YSYEKL. CDR3 nucleotide sequence: TGCGCCAGCAGCGAGGCAGGGTTCACCGTCTATGGCTACACCTTC. Its translation: CASSEAGFTVYGYTF.

The genes are TRBV2 and TRBJ2-3; D is possibly TRBD1 or TRBD2 (5 bases each). The CDR3 contains 13 residues. Trimming removed 10 bases at V and 0 bases at J, with 11 bases between. The V gene's germline CDR1 is SNHLY and CDR2 FYNNEI. CDR3 region: CANRRGSTDTQYF. CDR3 in DNA: TGTGCCAACAGGCGCGGGAGCACAGATACGCAGTATTTT.

To note about this clone: The junction and the germline gene differ at one end; a read error may be behind it. The chain is built from TRBV14 and TRBJ1-2; TRBD1 aligns across 7 bases. This CDR3 spans 15 amino acids. Germline V gives CDR1 SGHDN, CDR2 FVKESK. The CDR3 nucleotides read TGTGCCAGCAGCAAAGATCAGGGGGAGTTCGGTGGCTACACCTTC. Protein sequence: CASSKDQGEFGGYTF.

The chain carries TRBV27 and TRBJ2-2, with D perhaps TRBD2 (5 bases). Deletions cut 6 bases from V and 2 bases from J, with 13 bases between. The CDR3 sequence is 15 residues long. Germline loops: CDR1 MNHEY, CDR2 SMNVEV (reference sequence). CDR3 sequence: CASRQRATNTGELFF. The CDR3 nucleotides are TGTGCCAGCAGACAGAGGGCCACCAACACCGGGGAGCTGTTTTTT.

The chain joins TRBV3-1 (or the pseudogene TRBV3-2) to TRBJ2-5; no reliable D call. Deletions cut 7 bases from V and 2 bases from J, with 17 bases between. Germline loops: CDR1 LGHDT, CDR2 YNNKEL (reference sequence). The CDR3 sequence is 15 residues long. The CDR3 sequence: CASTPRYQLQETQYF. The CDR3 DNA follows: TGTGCCAGCACCCCTAGGTATCAGCTACAAGAGACCCAGTACTTC.